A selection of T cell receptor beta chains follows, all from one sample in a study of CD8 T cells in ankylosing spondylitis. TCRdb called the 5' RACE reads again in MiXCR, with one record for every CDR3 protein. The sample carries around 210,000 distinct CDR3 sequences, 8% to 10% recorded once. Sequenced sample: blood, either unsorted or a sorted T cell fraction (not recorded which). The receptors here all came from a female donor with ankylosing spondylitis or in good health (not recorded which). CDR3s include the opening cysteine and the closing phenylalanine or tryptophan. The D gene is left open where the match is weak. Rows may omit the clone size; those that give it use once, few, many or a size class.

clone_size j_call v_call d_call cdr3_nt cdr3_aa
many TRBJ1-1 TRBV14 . TGTGCCAGCAGCCTATTTATAGATCCGGCGGACACTGAAGCTTTCTTT CASSLFIDPADTEAFF
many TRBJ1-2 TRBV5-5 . TGTGCCAGCAAACCAAGGGTGAATAACTATGGCTACACCTTC CASKPRVNNYGYTF
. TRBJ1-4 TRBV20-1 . TGCAGTGCTGCGCGACCGACTGAAAAACTGTTTTTT CSAARPTEKLFF
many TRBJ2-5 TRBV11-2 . TGTGCCAGCAGCCGGACAGCCTTGTACCAAGAGACCCAGTACTTC CASSRTALYQETQYF
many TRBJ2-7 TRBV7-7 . TGTGCCAGCAGCTTAGAACTCGGACCCACCTACGAGCAGTACTTC CASSLELGPTYEQYF
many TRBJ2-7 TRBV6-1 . TGTGCCAGCAGAGACCTAGGTTACCCCTACGAGCAGTACTTC CASRDLGYPYEQYF
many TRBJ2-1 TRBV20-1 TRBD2 TGCAGTGCTAGAGTGATTAGCGGGAGTTACAATGAGCAGTTCTTC CSARVISGSYNEQFF
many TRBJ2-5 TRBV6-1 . TGTGCCAGCAGAGTAACCGCGAGGGAGACCCAGTACTTC CASRVTARETQYF
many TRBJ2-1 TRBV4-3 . TGCGCCAGCAGCCAAGATCGGCCTAGCGCAACCAATGAGCAGTTCTTC CASSQDRPSATNEQFF
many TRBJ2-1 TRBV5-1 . TGCGCCAGCAGCCCCTCCTCGGGACTCTCTTCACAGTTCTTC CASSPSSGLSSQFF
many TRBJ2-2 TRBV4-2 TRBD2 TGTGCCAGCAGCGGAATAGCGGGAGAAATCACCGGGGAGCTGTTTTTT CASSGIAGEITGELFF
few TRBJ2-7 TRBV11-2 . TGTGCCAGCAGCCCCTCGGCCAACGAGCAGTACTTC CASSPSANEQYF
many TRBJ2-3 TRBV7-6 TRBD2 TGTGCCAGCAGTCGCTTAGCGGGAGTAGATACGCAGTATTTT CASSRLAGVDTQYF
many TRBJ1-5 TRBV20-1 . TGCAGTGCTATTAAGGGGTTGAGCAATCAGCCCCAGCATTTT CSAIKGLSNQPQHF
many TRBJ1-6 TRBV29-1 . TGCAGCGTTGCCGTAGACGTAAATTCACCCCTCCACTTT CSVAVDVNSPLHF
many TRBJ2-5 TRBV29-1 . TGCAGCCTACGGGTGCAAGAGACCCAGTACTTC CSLRVQETQYF
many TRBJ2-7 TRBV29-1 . TGCAGCGTGGCAGACGGGACAACTAGCCACGAGCAGTACTTC CSVADGTTSHEQYF
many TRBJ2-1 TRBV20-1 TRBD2 TGCAGTGCTAAGGGATATAGCGGGAGCTCCTACAATGAGCAGTTCTTC CSAKGYSGSSYNEQFF
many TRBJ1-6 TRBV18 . TGTGCCAGCTCACAGAATAAAGATTCACCCCTCCACTTT CASSQNKDSPLHF
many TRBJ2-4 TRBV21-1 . TGTGCCAGCAGCCCGGTTCGGCGGGAGGGCGTTGGGACCAAAAACATTCAGTACTTC CASSPVRREGVGTKNIQYF
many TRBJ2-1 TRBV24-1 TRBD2 TGTGCCACCAGCTCCCCAGGCTCCCTTAGCGGGGAGCAGTTCTTC CATSSPGSLSGEQFF
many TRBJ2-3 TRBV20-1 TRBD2 TGCAGTGCTAGAGCTTCGACTAGCGGGAGGAGAGATACGCAGTATTTT CSARASTSGRRDTQYF
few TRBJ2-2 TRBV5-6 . TGTGCCAGCAGCCCCGGGTTCTCCGGGGAGCTGTTTTTT CASSPGFSGELFF
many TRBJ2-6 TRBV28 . TGTGCCAGCAGTTGCTGCGGGACCTCTGGGGCCAACGTCCTGACTTTC CASSCCGTSGANVLTF
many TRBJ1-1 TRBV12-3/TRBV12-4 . TGTGCCAGCAGTGTAAGTCCGGGGGGGGTAGGAGCTTTCTTT CASSVSPGGVGAFF
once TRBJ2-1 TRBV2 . TGTGCCAGCAGTGGTTCTCTCAACCCATTGGACGGGATGGACAATGAGCAGTTCTTC CASSGSLNPLDGMDNEQFF
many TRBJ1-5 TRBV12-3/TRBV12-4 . TGTGCCAGCAGTTTAGCCCTGACGGAGAATAGCAATCAGCCCCAGCATTTT CASSLALTENSNQPQHF
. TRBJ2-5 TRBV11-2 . TGTGCCAGCAGCTTAGGTCCAGCGGAAGAGACCCAGTACTTC CASSLGPAEETQYF
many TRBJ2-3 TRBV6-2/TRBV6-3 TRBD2 TGTGCCAGCAGACCTAGCGGGAGATCGTCAGATACGCAGTATTTT CASRPSGRSSDTQYF
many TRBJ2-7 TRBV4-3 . TGCGCCAGCAGCCAAGAGGGGACGGGAAGCTCCTACGAGCAGTACTTC CASSQEGTGSSYEQYF
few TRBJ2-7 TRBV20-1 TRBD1 TGCAGTGCTAGACCGTGGGGACAGGGGGTTCTCTACGAGCAGTACTTC CSARPWGQGVLYEQYF
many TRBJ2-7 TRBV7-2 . TGTGCCAGCAGCTTAGCCACTCCAGCCTACGAGCAGTACTTC CASSLATPAYEQYF
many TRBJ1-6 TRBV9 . TGTGCCAGCAGCGTCGGGCAGGATAATTCACCCCTCCACTTT CASSVGQDNSPLHF
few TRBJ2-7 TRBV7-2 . TGTGCCAGCAGCTACGCCTACGAGCAGTACTTC CASSYAYEQYF
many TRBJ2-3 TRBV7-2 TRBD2 TGTGCCAGCAGACCTAGCGGTACAGATACGCAGTATTTT CASRPSGTDTQYF
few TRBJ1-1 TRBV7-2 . TGTGCCAGCAGCCCCAACCGACAGCAAGGGAACACTGAAGCTTTCTTT CASSPNRQQGNTEAFF
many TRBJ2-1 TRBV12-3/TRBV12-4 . TGTGCCAGCAGGTGGTCCTACAATGAGCAGTTCTTC CASRWSYNEQFF
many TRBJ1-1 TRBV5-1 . TGCGCCAGCAGCTTGGAGCAGGCCGACACTGAAGCTTTCTTT CASSLEQADTEAFF
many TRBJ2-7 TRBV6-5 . TGTGCCAGCAGTTACTCAGGCCAGCTTGGTGAGCAGTACTTC CASSYSGQLGEQYF
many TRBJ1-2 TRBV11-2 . TGTGCCAGCAGCCCCCGATTCGGGGAGAATGGCTACACCTTC CASSPRFGENGYTF
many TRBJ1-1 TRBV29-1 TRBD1 TGCAGCGTCTCCAGGACAGGGAGGACTGAAGCTTTCTTT CSVSRTGRTEAFF
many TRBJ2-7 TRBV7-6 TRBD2 TGTGCCAGCAGTCTACTAGCGGGAGACGCCGAGCAGTACTTC CASSLLAGDAEQYF
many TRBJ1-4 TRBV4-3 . TGCGCCAGCAGCCCCGCCCGGGGTGAAAAACTGTTTTTT CASSPARGEKLFF
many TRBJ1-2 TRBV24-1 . TGTGCCACCAGTGACCGGGGATCTAACTATGGCTACACCTTC CATSDRGSNYGYTF
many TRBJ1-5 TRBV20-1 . TGCAGTGCTAGCCACGGGACGCCCAATCAGCCCCAGCATTTT CSASHGTPNQPQHF
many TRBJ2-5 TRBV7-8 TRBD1 TGTGCCAGCAGCACTTACTTGGGACAGCAAGAGACCCAGTACTTC CASSTYLGQQETQYF